The rows below give T cell receptor beta chains drawn from one sample of a study of neurological immune-mediated disorders. TCRdb redid the calling of the 5' RACE reads with MiXCR, one entry per CDR3 protein. This table holds about 50,000 distinct CDR3 sequences, over 9% found once. Source material: PBMCs. These TCRs come from a man aged 70 or older with HTLV-1-associated myelopathy (HAM/TSP). Both conserved end residues are part of each CDR3. A D gene is named only where the DNA matches it firmly.

CDR3: CASSENSNQPQHF
J: TRBJ1-5
D: -
V: TRBV5-1

CDR3: CASSSSHVARSYNEQFF
J: TRBJ2-1
D: -
V: TRBV7-8

CDR3: CASSEDRHSGANVLTF
J: TRBJ2-6
D: -
V: TRBV6-5

CDR3: CASSALANSYNEQFF
J: TRBJ2-1
D: -
V: TRBV9

CDR3: CASSPDGERNIQYF
J: TRBJ2-4
D: -
V: TRBV18

CDR3: CASSQERRATQYF
J: TRBJ2-3
D: -
V: TRBV4-3

CDR3: CASSSGTGVLVGELFF
J: TRBJ2-2
D: TRBD1
V: TRBV7-9

CDR3: CSASREVGFGYTF
J: TRBJ1-2
D: -
V: TRBV20-1

CDR3: CASSQVPGPSGANVLTF
J: TRBJ2-6
D: -
V: TRBV4-3

CDR3: CASISGGKSQETQYF
J: TRBJ2-5
D: -
V: TRBV28

CDR3: CSVVTDGFNQPQHF
J: TRBJ1-5
D: -
V: TRBV29-1

CDR3: CASSSPWDSYEQYF
J: TRBJ2-7
D: TRBD1
V: TRBV12-3/TRBV12-4

CDR3: CASSERGRVNTGELFF
J: TRBJ2-2
D: -
V: TRBV25-1

CDR3: CSAPGTVSNQPQHF
J: TRBJ1-5
D: TRBD1
V: TRBV20-1

CDR3: CASSLGGQGAIRF
J: TRBJ2-1
D: TRBD1
V: TRBV5-8

CDR3: CSGRAYTDTQYF
J: TRBJ2-3
D: -
V: TRBV20-1

CDR3: CASSQWTGYEQYF
J: TRBJ2-7
D: TRBD1
V: TRBV11-2

CDR3: CASRGTEPTYEQYF
J: TRBJ2-7
D: -
V: TRBV21-1

CDR3: CASGREGNYEQYF
J: TRBJ2-7
D: TRBD2
V: TRBV2

CDR3: CASSPGGGPTEAFF
J: TRBJ1-1
D: -
V: TRBV5-1

CDR3: CASSSNNRGWAGYTF
J: TRBJ1-2
D: TRBD1
V: TRBV27

CDR3: CASSPLPTEGTSGNTIYF
J: TRBJ1-3
D: -
V: TRBV5-5

CDR3: CASSILQGGEQYF
J: TRBJ2-7
D: TRBD1
V: TRBV9

CDR3: CSAKEGGNIQYF
J: TRBJ2-4
D: -
V: TRBV20-1

CDR3: CASSQVVGLAEPYEQYF
J: TRBJ2-7
D: TRBD2
V: TRBV4-2

CDR3: CASSLKTGGADTQYF
J: TRBJ2-3
D: TRBD1
V: TRBV7-2

CDR3: CASSLGDRASQPQHF
J: TRBJ1-5
D: TRBD1
V: TRBV5-1

CDR3: CASSITQGQPQHF
J: TRBJ1-5
D: -
V: TRBV5-1

CDR3: CASSDLGQWANEQFF
J: TRBJ2-1
D: -
V: TRBV6-1

CDR3: CASSRRQDDEQYF
J: TRBJ2-7
D: -
V: TRBV7-9

CDR3: CASKRQGISYEQYF
J: TRBJ2-7
D: TRBD1
V: TRBV27

CDR3: CASRYLAGDGKTQYF
J: TRBJ2-5
D: TRBD2
V: TRBV27

CDR3: CASSLEGSLLNEQFF
J: TRBJ2-1
D: -
V: TRBV5-6

CDR3: CASKRYNRNQPQHF
J: TRBJ1-5
D: -
V: TRBV28

CDR3: CSAREGQGTYEQYF
J: TRBJ2-7
D: TRBD1
V: TRBV20-1

CDR3: CATSDSGRLTDTGELFF
J: TRBJ2-2
D: -
V: TRBV24-1

CDR3: CASSGGDRFFRSPLHF
J: TRBJ1-6
D: TRBD1
V: TRBV5-6

CDR3: CASSPDRKETQYF
J: TRBJ2-5
D: -
V: TRBV7-9

CDR3: CASSQGSSGAYNEQFF
J: TRBJ2-1
D: TRBD2
V: TRBV4-3

CDR3: CSAPARLAGTQTQYF
J: TRBJ2-5
D: TRBD2
V: TRBV20-1

CDR3: CSAWDRNTGELFF
J: TRBJ2-2
D: -
V: TRBV20-1

CDR3: CSASLFYGYTF
J: TRBJ1-2
D: -
V: TRBV20-1

CDR3: CASSELGRGRGYTDTQYF
J: TRBJ2-3
D: -
V: TRBV6-1

CDR3: CASSSADEQYF
J: TRBJ2-7
D: -
V: TRBV6-5

CDR3: CASVGGNSNQPQHF
J: TRBJ1-5
D: -
V: TRBV6-6

CDR3: CASSLAGTTNEQFF
J: TRBJ2-1
D: TRBD2
V: TRBV7-9

CDR3: CATRAGQGFNNEQFF
J: TRBJ2-1
D: TRBD1
V: TRBV24-1

CDR3: CASSLNAGSIYGYTF
J: TRBJ1-2
D: -
V: TRBV12-3/TRBV12-4

CDR3: CVTPEDREEKLFF
J: TRBJ1-4
D: TRBD1
V: TRBV7-9

CDR3: CASSRLAGDGTDTQYF
J: TRBJ2-3
D: TRBD2
V: TRBV12-3/TRBV12-4

CDR3: CASSLGRTGDDSYEQYF
J: TRBJ2-7
D: TRBD1
V: TRBV7-9

CDR3: CASALVFPGELFF
J: TRBJ2-2
D: -
V: TRBV6-2/TRBV6-3

CDR3: CASGKQTPYEQYF
J: TRBJ2-7
D: -
V: TRBV5-6

CDR3: CASTTGEFGTGELFF
J: TRBJ2-2
D: -
V: TRBV18

CDR3: CASCLDGSYEQYF
J: TRBJ2-7
D: -
V: TRBV11-2